This entry lists 32 T cell receptor beta chains sequenced from one sample in a study of T cell clonotyping in hematopoietic cell transplantation (dated by TCRdb to the early 2020s). According to the study, the label for this sample's time point signals: recipient sample about 28 days before transplant, after cytoreduction. Library construction relied on the immunoSEQ multiplex PCR assay. TCRdb carries this immuneACCESS record with in-frame sequences only. Its versions omit some clonotypes, under half of them owing to an unresolved V gene in the studies checked, with the rest unexplained. The sample includes 25,000 or so clones, with under 85% observed a single time. The ten biggest clones cover about 6% of the sample. This sample comprised peripheral blood mononuclear cells, obtained before stem cell transplant. These receptors were collected from a man aged 50 or older with myelodysplastic syndrome. Some clones in this sample may be carry-over from other donors' samples.

This clone was seen more than once but under ten times. The chain couples TRBV28 to TRBJ1-1; unclear D gene. CDR3 length: 15 amino acids. Looked up from germline, CDR1 is MDHEN and CDR2 is SYDVKM. V was shortened by 3 bases and J by 1 base, with 12 bases between the two germline ends. The CDR3 spells CASSFASSSNTEAFF. Here the CDR3 DNA reads TGTGCCAGCAGTTTTGCGAGTAGCTCGAACACTGAAGCTTTCTTT.

This chain joins TRBV30 and TRBJ1-4; D is possibly TRBD1 (5 bases). Deletions cut 1 base from V and 5 bases from J, with 11 bases between. CDR1 and CDR2 from the germline V gene are GTSNPN and SVGIG (reference sequence). The CDR3 runs 14 residues. The CDR3 is CAWSAGTVNEKLFF. The CDR3 region has the DNA TGTGCCTGGAGTGCCGGGACGGTGAATGAAAAACTGTTTTTT. Looking up the rest from reference TRBV30 and TRBJ1-4 gives the full variable domain: SQTIHQWPATLVQPVGSPLSLECTVEGTSNPNLYWYRQAAGRGLQLLFYSVGIGQISSEVPQNLSASRPQDRQFILSSKKLLLSDSGFYLCAWSAGTVNEKLFFGSGTQLSVL.

This clone was observed a single time. The chain employs TRBV29-1 and TRBJ1-2; no firm D call. Trimming stripped 7 bases from V and 2 bases from J, with 8 bases between. Per germline, CDR1 SQVTM and CDR2 ANQGSEA. The CDR3 is 11 residues long. CDR3 nucleotides: TGCAGCGCCAGCGAGAACTATGGCTACACCTTC. Its protein is CSASENYGYTF.

The chain employs TRBV6-5 and TRBJ1-2; no firm D call. Germline V lookup: CDR1 MNHEY, CDR2 SVGAGI. This CDR3 has 14 residues. Trimming removed 3 bases at V and 4 bases at J, with 12 bases between. CDR3 DNA sequence: TGTGCCAGCAGTTATTCGGGGTTCGGCTATGGCTACACCTTC. As protein: CASSYSGFGYGYTF.

The chain combines TRBV27 with TRBJ1-2; the D gene is possibly TRBD1 (5 bases). The V end lost 3 bases, the J end lost 6 bases, and 17 bases lay between the germline ends. Germline CDR1 reads MNHEY; CDR2 reads SMNVEV (reference sequence). The CDR3 has 15 residues. The CDR3 spells CASSFGPGLVNGYTF. In nucleotides, the CDR3 is TGTGCCAGCAGTTTCGGCCCGGGGCTCGTCAATGGCTACACCTTC.

Remarks on this clone: At one of its ends the junction is not consistent with the germline gene, which may arise from a read error. This chain joins TRBV7-7 and TRBJ2-1, with TRBD2 matching 8 bases. The CDR3 consists of 15 residues. In germline, CDR1 is SSHAT, CDR2 FNYEAQ (reference sequence). CDR3 region: CASSIGTRITDEQFF. As DNA, the CDR3 is TGTGCTAGCAGCATAGGGACTAGGATTACGGATGAGCAGTTCTTC.

On this clone: This specimen includes other DNA sequences encoding the same CDR3. V usage is TRBV30 and J usage is TRBJ2-7, with D hard to call. Germline CDR1 is GTSNPN and CDR2 is SVGIG (reference sequence). The V gene lost 5 bases and the J gene lost 1 base, with 6 bases spanning the gap. The CDR3 is 11 residues long. The chain's CDR3 is CAWGGSYEQYF. The CDR3 region has the DNA TGTGCCTGGGGTGGTTCCTACGAGCAGTACTTC. The full variable domain, its missing parts supplied by reference TRBV30 and TRBJ2-7, is SQTIHQWPATLVQPVGSPLSLECTVEGTSNPNLYWYRQAAGRGLQLLFYSVGIGQISSEVPQNLSASRPQDRQFILSSKKLLLSDSGFYLCAWGGSYEQYFGPGTRLTVT.

This chain links TRBV29-1 with TRBJ2-5; TRBD1 or TRBD2 may be the D gene (5 bases each). Per the germline V gene, CDR1 is SQVTM and CDR2 is ANQGSEA. This CDR3 comprises 13 residues. The CDR3 bases are TGCAGTTATAGCCGGGACCTACAAGAGACCCAGTACTTC. As protein: CSYSRDLQETQYF.

The chain uses TRBV5-6 and TRBJ2-7, with 8 positions matching TRBD1. CDR3 length equals 14 residues. Germline CDR1 and CDR2: SGHDT and YYEEEE. With 4 bases clipped from V and 7 bases from J, the junction kept 10 bases outside the gene matches. CDR3: CASSADRAVGEQYF. DNA of the CDR3: TGTGCCAGCAGCGCGGACAGGGCAGTGGGGGAGCAGTACTTC. Variable domain in full (rest from reference TRBV5-6 and TRBJ2-7): DAGVTQSPTHLIKTRGQQVTLRCSPKSGHDTVSWYQQALGQGPQFIFQYYEEEERQRGNFPDRFSGHQFPNYSSELNVNALLLGDSALYLCASSADRAVGEQYFGPGTRLTVT.

This clone is medium-sized within its sample. The rearrangement uses TRBV6-5 and TRBJ2-7; D is unclear. V gave up 0 bases and J gave up 0 bases, with 6 bases separating them. The CDR3 is made up of 14 amino acids. The germline CDR1 and CDR2 sequences are MNHEY and SVGAGI. This CDR3 is CASSYSPGSYEQYF. The CDR3 nucleotides are TGTGCCAGCAGTTACTCCCCTGGCTCCTACGAGCAGTACTTC.

The rearrangement uses TRBV19 and TRBJ1-2, with D maybe TRBD1 (6 bases). The V end lost 3 bases, the J end lost 5 bases, and 10 bases lay between the germline ends. The germline V gene encodes CDR1 LNHDA and CDR2 SQIVND (reference sequence). CDR3 length: 13 residues. CDR3 bases: TGTGCCAGTAGTATGACAGGCGGTTATGGCTACACCTTC. Protein product: CASSMTGGYGYTF.

This clone showed up just once. V and J are TRBV27 and TRBJ2-5, with 8 bases matching TRBD1. The CDR3 is 14 residues long. The junction had 6 bases not matched to a gene; V was cut back by 5 bases and J by 4 bases. Germline V gene lookup returns CDR1 MNHEY and CDR2 SMNVEV (reference sequence). The DNA of the CDR3 is TGTGCCAGCAGTCCTTCGACAGGGGCAGAGACCCAGTACTTC. It specifies CASSPSTGAETQYF.

This clone was seen a handful of times. This rearrangement joins TRBV18 to TRBJ1-2, with TRBD1 matching 10 bases. Germline CDR1 and CDR2: KGHSH and LQKENI. The CDR3 is made up of 16 amino acids. V was clipped by 2 bases and J by 8 bases; unmatched bases: 11. The CDR3 is CASSPRLTGTGDGYTF. Here the CDR3 DNA reads TGTGCCAGCTCACCAAGATTAACCGGGACAGGGGACGGCTACACCTTC.

The chain employs TRBV30 and TRBJ1-5; D is ambiguous. CDR3 length equals 13 residues. The V and J ends lost 1 base and 1 base respectively, with 5 bases between them. Germline CDR1 and CDR2: GTSNPN and SVGIG (reference sequence). CDR3 bases: TGTGCCTGGAGTGCGGGGAGCAATCAGCCCCAGCATTTT. Translation gives CAWSAGSNQPQHF.

Only one count was recorded for this clone. The chain links TRBV30 to TRBJ2-2, with a possible D match to TRBD2 (6 bases). Germline V gene lookup returns CDR1 GTSNPN and CDR2 SVGIG (reference sequence). The V end lost 4 bases, the J end lost 6 bases, and 15 bases lay between the germline ends. The CDR3 runs 14 residues. The CDR3 coding sequence is TGTGCCTGGAACGGAGGGAGGTTATCCGGGGAGCTGTTTTTT. It encodes CAWNGGRLSGELFF. Full variable domain (rest looked up from reference TRBV30 and TRBJ2-2): SQTIHQWPATLVQPVGSPLSLECTVEGTSNPNLYWYRQAAGRGLQLLFYSVGIGQISSEVPQNLSASRPQDRQFILSSKKLLLSDSGFYLCAWNGGRLSGELFFGEGSRLTVL.

The DNA for the CDR3 is TGTGCCAGCAGTGAATGGGACAGGGATGAAAAACTGTTTTTT. Protein: CASSEWDRDEKLFF. The chain uses TRBV6-1 and TRBJ1-4; 9 bases fit TRBD1. Trimming removed 2 bases from V and 6 bases from J; junction bases left unmatched: 1. CDR3 length: 14 amino acids. The germline CDR1 and CDR2 sequences are MNHNS and SASEGT.

The genes are TRBV30 and TRBJ1-4; D is unclear. Between the trimmed V and J ends, which lost 1 base and 13 bases, there was a span of 10 bases. This CDR3 is built from 11 residues. CDR1 and CDR2 (germline): GTSNPN, SVGIG (reference sequence). CDR3 in amino acids: CAWSAGAGLFF. The CDR3 nucleotides are TGTGCCTGGAGTGCCGGAGCCGGACTGTTTTTT.

Notes on this clone: The junction differs from germline at one of its ends, possibly a read error. This chain connects TRBV2 to TRBJ1-5; tentatively, D is TRBD1 (5 bases). The CDR3 has 13 residues. Germline loops: CDR1 SNHLY, CDR2 FYNNEI. The CDR3 is CASSPRVEQPRHF. As DNA, the CDR3 is TGTGCCAGCAGCCCCAGGGTAGAACAGCCCCGGCATTTT.

This chain joins TRBV6-6 and TRBJ2-3; D unresolved. This CDR3 is 13 amino acids long. The V end was cut by 5 bases, the J end by 5 bases, with 11 bases between. Germline values: CDR1 MNHNY, CDR2 SVGAGI (reference sequence). DNA of the CDR3: TGTGCCAGCAGTCCGAGGACCCAAGATACGCAGTATTTT. This sequence encodes CASSPRTQDTQYF.

This sequence joins TRBV6-5 and TRBJ2-5; D unresolved. With 5 bases removed from V and 1 base from J, the gap between germline ends came to 11 bases. From germline, CDR1 is MNHEY and CDR2 SVGAGI. The CDR3 has 14 amino acids. The CDR3 bases are TGTGCCAGCAGTAAGCTAACAATCCAAGAGACCCAGTACTTC. Its translation is CASSKLTIQETQYF.

The rearrangement links TRBV30 to TRBJ2-7; TRBD1 matches at 9 bases. The germline gives CDR1 GTSNPN, CDR2 SVGIG (reference sequence). The CDR3 runs 14 residues. Trimming removed 4 bases from V and 2 bases from J; junction bases left unmatched: 6. The CDR3 loop reads CAWMLRQGAYEQYF. Here the CDR3 DNA reads TGTGCCTGGATGCTAAGACAGGGGGCCTACGAGCAGTACTTC.

The chain carries TRBV6-5 and TRBJ1-5; D is unclear. V was clipped by 11 bases and J by 5 bases, with 13 bases between them. This CDR3 comprises 12 residues. Per the germline V gene, CDR1 is MNHEY and CDR2 is SVGAGI. As DNA, the CDR3 is TGTGCCGCAGGAGTGGGTGATCAGCCCCAGCATTTT. Protein sequence: CAAGVGDQPQHF.

V gene TRBV6-1 combines with J gene TRBJ2-1, with D uncertain. In germline, CDR1 is MNHNS, CDR2 SASEGT. The V end was cut by 5 bases, the J end by 7 bases, with 15 bases between. CDR3 length equals 14 residues. The CDR3 loop reads CASSTDPSLNEQFF. As DNA, the CDR3 is TGTGCCAGCAGTACAGACCCGAGTTTGAATGAGCAGTTCTTC.

The gene calls are TRBV25-1 and TRBJ1-2; tentative D call: TRBD1 (6 bases). The CDR3 consists of 13 residues. Germline V gives CDR1 MGHDK, CDR2 SYGVNS. V lost 3 bases and J lost 7, with 12 bases in between. The CDR3 here is CASSDYRERGYTF. CDR3 DNA: TGTGCCAGCAGTGATTACAGGGAGCGTGGCTACACCTTC.

The rearrangement links TRBV6-5 to TRBJ1-1; 7 positions agree with TRBD1. V shed 2 bases and J 5 bases; nucleotides not matched to a gene: 5. CDR3 length equals 14 residues. CDR1 and CDR2 (germline): MNHEY, SVGAGI. The CDR3 is CASSYRQGVTEAFF. The DNA of the CDR3 is TGTGCCAGCAGTTACAGGCAGGGGGTGACTGAAGCTTTCTTT.

This clone showed up just a few times. This sequence joins TRBV29-1 and TRBJ2-4, with 11 bases lining up with TRBD1. This CDR3 region has 14 residues. The V gene's germline CDR1 is SQVTM and CDR2 ANQGSEA. With 5 bases clipped from V and 11 bases from J, the junction kept 11 bases outside the gene matches. CDR3 region: CSVINRDRGYVQYF. In DNA form, the CDR3 reads TGCAGCGTTATCAACCGGGACAGGGGGTACGTTCAGTACTTC.

V and J are TRBV19 and TRBJ1-1; D is possibly TRBD1 (5 bases). This CDR3 contains 13 residues. Germline V gene lookup returns CDR1 LNHDA and CDR2 SQIVND (reference sequence). Between the trimmed V and J ends, which lost 5 bases and 4 bases, there was a span of 11 bases. This CDR3 is CASSVEGITEAFF. The CDR3 DNA follows: TGTGCCAGTAGTGTCGAGGGGATCACTGAAGCTTTCTTT.

This chain joins TRBV30 and TRBJ2-7; D gene ambiguous. V lost 2 bases and J 7 bases, leaving 9 bases between the germline ends. Germline CDR1 reads GTSNPN; CDR2 reads SVGIG (reference sequence). This CDR3 has 11 amino acids. CDR3 DNA sequence: TGTGCCTGGAGTCCCCTGAGGGAGCAGTACTTC. Translated, it gives CAWSPLREQYF. The complete variable domain, with remaining parts taken from reference TRBV30 and TRBJ2-7, reads SQTIHQWPATLVQPVGSPLSLECTVEGTSNPNLYWYRQAAGRGLQLLFYSVGIGQISSEVPQNLSASRPQDRQFILSSKKLLLSDSGFYLCAWSPLREQYFGPGTRLTVT.

The rearrangement uses TRBV7-9 and TRBJ1-5, with unresolved D. This CDR3 region has 14 residues. CDR1 and CDR2 (germline): SEHNR, FQNEAQ (reference sequence). Between the trimmed V and J ends, which lost 4 bases and 0 bases, there was a span of 7 bases. Here the CDR3 DNA reads TGTGCCAGCAGCTCGTATTTTAGCAATCAGCCCCAGCATTTT. Amino acids: CASSSYFSNQPQHF.

In this sample, this clone turned up once. The chain links TRBV2 to TRBJ1-2; a weak D match, TRBD1 (6 bases). This CDR3 has 14 residues. Germline CDR1 and CDR2: SNHLY and FYNNEI. The ends were cut back, 7 bases at V and 4 bases at J, with 16 bases in the middle. The CDR3 nucleotides are TGTGCCAGCAAGGGGGAGACAGGACCCTATGGCTACACCTTC. Amino acid sequence: CASKGETGPYGYTF.

V and J are TRBV6-1 and TRBJ2-7, with D unclear. Trimming stripped 7 bases from V and 1 base from J, with 17 bases between. This CDR3 comprises 15 residues. Germline V lookup: CDR1 MNHNS, CDR2 SASEGT. CDR3 sequence reads: CASISGKNPSYEQYF. The DNA for the CDR3 is TGTGCCAGCATCTCTGGTAAGAACCCATCCTACGAGCAGTACTTC.

This chain connects TRBV15 to TRBJ1-5; D gene ambiguous. The germline V gene has CDR1 LNHNV and CDR2 YYDKDF (reference sequence). V gave up 0 bases and J gave up 9 bases, with 12 bases separating them. The CDR3 has 14 amino acids. The CDR3 sequence: CATSRDHGQRPQHF. In DNA form, the CDR3 reads TGTGCCACCAGCAGAGATCATGGCCAACGGCCCCAGCATTTT.